These 2 T cell receptor beta chains came from one sample sequenced in a study of T cells after yellow fever vaccination. TCRdb recomputed calls from the 5' RACE reads with MiXCR, one row per CDR3 protein. The data show roughly 400,000 distinct CDR3 sequences, 15% to 20% seen once. The sequenced sample was PBMCs, obtained before the yellow fever booster vaccination. The receptors derive from a man younger than 35 who received the YFV17D yellow fever vaccine.

This clonotype was found a few times. The chain employs TRBV10-3 and TRBJ2-7, with D perhaps matching TRBD2 (6 bases). Per germline, CDR1 ENHRY and CDR2 SYGVKD. V was cut by 4 bases and J by 7 bases, with 8 bases left in between. The CDR3 runs to 11 residues. The chain's CDR3 is CAISGLAEQYF. CDR3 sequence (DNA): TGTGCCATCAGTGGGCTAGCGGAGCAGTACTTC.

The chain joins TRBV6-5 to TRBJ2-5; D unresolved. With 6 bases removed from V and 2 bases from J, the gap between germline ends came to 13 bases. CDR3 length: 14 residues. Looked up from germline, CDR1 is MNHEY and CDR2 is SVGAGI. The CDR3 loop is CASRAPGTQETQYF. CDR3 DNA: TGTGCCAGCAGAGCACCGGGCACGCAAGAGACCCAGTACTTC.